Listed below are T cell receptor beta chains from one sample, sequenced in a study of blood T cells in healthy people across ages. TCRdb independently ran MiXCR on the 5' RACE reads; one entry per CDR3 protein. This table has 600,000 to 1,000,000 distinct CDR3 sequences, about 25% appearing once. A further study also used this sample, focusing on T cells of mothers and their children.

Sequences were obtained from blood. These receptors were collected from a boy younger than 18 in good health. Both conserved end residues are part of each CDR3. The size entry is marked missing in some rows and otherwise reads once, few, many or a size class.

clone size | V gene | CDR3 protein
- | TRBV27 | CASSLGQEYTGELFF
- | TRBV11-2 | CASSLVGARAYEQYF
- | TRBV3-1 | CASSQGWTAGQYF
- | TRBV7-9 | CASSSTQGASYEQYF
- | TRBV29-1 | CSVDRGAYEQYF
- | TRBV6-5 | CASSSTPDSYQPQHF
- | TRBV6-1 | CASSDRGGFETQYF
- | TRBV28 | CASGEGGLNGETQYF
few | TRBV7-8 | CASSLAGRTNTEAFF
many | TRBV9 | CASSVSGGTDTQYF
- | TRBV3-1 | CASSKDRGTEAFF
- | TRBV12-3/TRBV12-4 | CASSRDLRVPYNEQFF
- | TRBV10-3 | CAISVRGQGENQYF
few | TRBV7-6 | CASSLGGPASEQYF
- | TRBV24-1 | CATRDRGRDEQFF
once | TRBV10-3 | CAISSQGKETQYF
- | TRBV4-3 | CASSQLPTSGDVTQCF
few | TRBV20-1 | CSLAGGSGVGYNEQFF
few | TRBV9 | CASSAGLASSSYEQYF
- | TRBV27 | CASSFGAHEQFF
- | TRBV7-8 | CASSPGTVTYNEQFF
few | TRBV7-8 | CASSSRVPGQGVRETQYF
few | TRBV6-6 | CASSVKQGPYEQYF
- | TRBV6-1 | CASRFARASGKNYEQYF
few | TRBV9 | CASSVSMTSGQETQYF
- | TRBV12-3/TRBV12-4 | CASSERGVATGELFF
few | TRBV7-9 | CASSLGYDSNQPQHF
few | TRBV29-1 | CSVGDWGNQPQHF
- | TRBV29-1 | CSVGGPSAFF
few | TRBV3-1 | CASSQTALANYGYTF
once | TRBV9 | CASTLALDTDTQYF
few | TRBV3-1 | CASSREVGPRTGELFF
few | TRBV7-9 | CASSFRDSSTDTQYF
- | TRBV7-9 | CASSFRLAGGITDTQYF
few | TRBV2 | CASSGRAPGLNQPQHF
- | TRBV11-3 | CASSLGGPSDTQYF
- | TRBV5-1 | CASSPLSRRPAFF
few | TRBV10-3 | CAISEARDEQYF
- | TRBV6-2/TRBV6-3 | CASSYELRSASYEQYF
few | TRBV12-3/TRBV12-4 | CASSLGPNPVNEQFF